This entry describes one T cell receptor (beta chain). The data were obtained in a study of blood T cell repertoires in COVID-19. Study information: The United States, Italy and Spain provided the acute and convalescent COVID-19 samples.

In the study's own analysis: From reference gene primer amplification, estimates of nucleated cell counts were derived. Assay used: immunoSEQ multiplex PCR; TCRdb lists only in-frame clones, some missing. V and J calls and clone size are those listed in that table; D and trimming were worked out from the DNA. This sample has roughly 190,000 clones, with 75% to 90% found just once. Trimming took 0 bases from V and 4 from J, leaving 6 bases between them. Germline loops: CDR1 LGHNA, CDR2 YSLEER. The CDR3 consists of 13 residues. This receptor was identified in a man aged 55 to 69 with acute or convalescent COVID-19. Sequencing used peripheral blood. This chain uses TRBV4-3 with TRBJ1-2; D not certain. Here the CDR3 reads CASSQEPIYGYTF. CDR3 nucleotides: TGCGCCAGCAGCCAAGAACCTATCTATGGCTACACCTTC.